This record looks at one TCR beta chain sequence and its context. The germline gives CDR1 MNHNY, CDR2 SVGAGI (reference sequence). This CDR3 spans 13 amino acids. Trimming took 6 bases from V and 5 from J; bases not matched to a gene: 5. This sample was included in a study of CD8+ T cells in alopecia areata. Study details: Treated patients were given 5 to 10 mg oral tofacitinib twice daily.

Treatment defined: oral pan-JAK inhibitor, 5-10 mg twice daily. RNA was extracted and reverse transcribed into cDNA as the sequencing template. Profiled with immunoSEQ multiplex PCR; TCRdb holds only in-frame clones, not every one. In the table there are about 120,000 clones, about 50% of which are singletons. The sample here was CD4+ T cells sorted from blood, taken at week 4, from a patient treated with tofacitinib. The chain combines TRBV6-6 with TRBJ1-2; TRBD1 matches 8 bases. The source is a human donor with alopecia areata. CDR3 DNA sequence: TGTGCCAGCAGCCCGACAGGGGATTATGGCTACACCTTC. Amino acids: CASSPTGDYGYTF.